The 18 T cell receptor beta chains below all came from one sample that was sequenced in a study of metastatic and nonmetastatic thyroid tumors. Each patient came to thyroid surgery without any prior treatment (of any kind). TCRdb re-clonotyped the PCR reads through MiXCR. The data show roughly 25,000 clones, with 15% seen just once and approximately 3.4% held by the top ten. Material: blood. These TCRs come from a female donor with papillary thyroid cancer or a benign thyroid nodule (not recorded which). Some clones in this sample may be carry-over from other donors' samples.

This clone was recorded a few times. The DNA for the CDR3 is TGTGCCAGCAGTTACTCCGGTACAGGGAGCTACGAGCAGTACTTC. Translation: CASSYSGTGSYEQYF. The V and J genes are TRBV6-5 and TRBJ2-7; D perhaps matches TRBD1 (6 bases). CDR1 MNHEY and CDR2 SVGAGI come from the germline V gene. Trimming removed 0 bases from V and 3 bases from J, with 12 bases in between. The CDR3 totals 15 residues.

This clone was found many times. V gene TRBV7-6 combines with J gene TRBJ2-1; D is unresolved. V lost 4 bases and J 8 bases, leaving 15 bases between the germline ends. This CDR3 contains 14 residues. CDR1 SGHVS and CDR2 FNYEAQ come from the germline V gene. In DNA, the CDR3 is TGTGCCAGCAGCTCCCAATCGGTAGTCCATGAGCAGTTCTTC. This gives the protein CASSSQSVVHEQFF.

This clone was seen repeatedly, ten times or more. The V and J genes are TRBV5-1 and TRBJ2-7; 8 bases match TRBD1. V lost 5 bases, J lost 1 base, and 2 bases stayed unmatched. Germline-derived CDR1 and CDR2 are SGHRS and YFSETQ. The CDR3 spans 13 residues. CDR3 loop: CASRRTGSYEQYF. The CDR3 DNA reads as TGCGCCAGCAGGAGGACAGGGTCCTACGAGCAGTACTTC.

V and J are TRBV20-1 and TRBJ2-7; 12 bases agree with TRBD1. V lost 3 bases, J lost 7 bases, and 10 bases stayed unmatched. CDR1 is DFQATT and CDR2 is SNEGSKA in the germline V gene (reference sequence). The CDR3 contains 15 residues. The CDR3 here is CSASTPGQGAREQYF. The CDR3 DNA reads TGCAGTGCTAGCACACCGGGACAGGGGGCGCGAGAGCAGTACTTC.

At least ten counts were recorded for this clone. V gene TRBV10-3 combines with J gene TRBJ2-3; D is unresolved. From germline, CDR1 is ENHRY and CDR2 SYGVKD. V lost 4 bases to trimming and J lost 2 bases, with 7 bases between them. This CDR3 spans 13 amino acids. The CDR3 DNA sequence: TGTGCCATCAGTGTGACCGTCACAGATACGCAGTATTTT. It encodes CAISVTVTDTQYF.

Ten or more counts support this clone. J is TRBJ2-7 and V is TRBV19; no clear D. Germline V gives CDR1 LNHDA, CDR2 SQIVND (reference sequence). V lost 6 bases and J 6 bases, leaving 15 bases between the germline ends. This CDR3 comprises 13 residues. The CDR3 here is CASRPPASFEQYF. The CDR3 DNA sequence: TGTGCCAGTAGGCCCCCCGCCAGTTTCGAGCAGTACTTC.

The V gene is TRBV12-3 or TRBV12-4, the J gene TRBJ2-3; 9 nucleotides agree with TRBD1. CDR3 size: 16 residues. With V trimmed by 5 bases and J by 2 bases, 8 bases remained unmatched. CDR3 DNA: TGTGCCAGCAGTCCGCGGACAGGGGAGTCCACAGATACGCAGTATTTT. Encoded protein: CASSPRTGESTDTQYF.

By share of the sample, this clone is medium-sized. This rearrangement joins TRBV6-1 to TRBJ1-2, with TRBD1 identical over 7 bases. The germline gives CDR1 MNHNS, CDR2 SASEGT. The CDR3 loop spans 15 amino acids. V gave up 6 bases and J gave up 2 bases; unmatched junction bases: 9. CDR3 in amino acids: CASSFLQGRNYGYTF. The CDR3 bases are TGTGCCAGCAGCTTCCTACAGGGGAGGAACTATGGCTACACCTTC.

The count of this clone is one. This chain joins TRBV7-8 and TRBJ2-7, with D possibly TRBD1 on 5 matching bases. The CDR3 sequence is 16 residues long. Germline assignment: CDR1 SGHVS and CDR2 FQNEAQ. The V and J ends lost 1 base and 5 bases respectively, with 18 bases between them. CDR3 region: CASSLVQRGFGHEQYF. CDR3 sequence (DNA): TGTGCCAGCAGCTTAGTTCAAAGGGGCTTCGGACACGAGCAGTACTTC.

This clone was detected many times. The V and J genes are TRBV30 and TRBJ2-1, with 14 bases identical to TRBD2. Losses at the gene ends were 2 bases for V and 7 bases for J; bases not matched to a gene: 10. The CDR3 consists of 17 residues. From germline, CDR1 is GTSNPN and CDR2 SVGIG (reference sequence). The CDR3 DNA sequence: TGTGCCTGGAGTCCGACTAGCGGGAGGGACTGGCGGAATGAGCAGTTCTTC. Translated, it gives CAWSPTSGRDWRNEQFF.

The table lists this clone with many counts. The CDR3 sequence is CASSFTGPYEQYF. The CDR3 region has the DNA TGTGCCAGCAGTTTTACAGGGCCCTACGAGCAGTACTTC. The V gene is TRBV12-3 or TRBV12-4, the J gene TRBJ2-7, with D maybe TRBD1 (6 bases). The CDR3 loop spans 13 amino acids. Trimming stripped 3 bases from V and 2 bases from J, with 8 bases between.

This clone is classed as medium-sized. J is TRBJ1-5 and V is TRBV19; 11 nucleotides line up with TRBD1. The CDR3 is 13 amino acids. J lost 7 bases, V lost 4 bases, and 0 bases had no gene match. Germline CDR1 reads LNHDA; CDR2 reads SQIVND (reference sequence). CDR3 protein: CASSRDRGQPQHF. In nucleotides, the CDR3 is TGTGCCAGTAGTAGGGACAGGGGGCAGCCCCAGCATTTT.

Ten or more counts support this clone. The rearrangement joins TRBV6-5 to TRBJ2-3; D possibly corresponds to TRBD2 (6 bases). This CDR3 has 12 residues. CDR1 and CDR2 (germline): MNHEY, SVGAGI. Trimming took off 2 bases at V and 6 bases at J, with 6 bases between the two ends. CDR3 residues: CASSYRGDTQYF. CDR3 DNA sequence: TGTGCCAGCAGTTACCGGGGGGATACGCAGTATTTT.

This clone was observed many times. The CDR3, as DNA: TGTGCCAGCAGACCCAGCGGGAGGCACCAAGAGACCCAGTACTTC. Translating it yields CASRPSGRHQETQYF. This chain connects TRBV12-3 or TRBV12-4 to TRBJ2-5, with TRBD2 matching 9 bases. This CDR3 has 15 residues. V shed 6 bases and J 0 bases; nucleotides not matched to a gene: 5.

This clone was observed at least ten times. The CDR3 sequence: CASSRGQAVNYGYTF. The CDR3 DNA follows: TGTGCCAGCAGCCGAGGACAGGCCGTTAACTATGGCTACACCTTC. The rearrangement links TRBV3-1 to TRBJ1-2, with 7 bases aligning to TRBD1. Germline V gene lookup returns CDR1 LGHDT and CDR2 YNNKEL (reference sequence). The J segment lost 1 base and the V segment lost 4 bases, leaving 6 bases of the junction unmatched. CDR3 length: 15 amino acids.

This clone was recorded at least ten times. V is TRBV3-1 and J is TRBJ2-4, with 10 positions matching TRBD2. This CDR3 spans 14 amino acids. The germline CDR1 and CDR2 sequences are LGHDT and YNNKEL (reference sequence). V shed 4 bases and J 7 bases; nucleotides not matched to a gene: 4. The CDR3 protein is CASSLSGRLNIQYF. The CDR3 DNA follows: TGTGCCAGCAGCCTTAGCGGGAGGCTCAACATTCAGTACTTC.

The J gene is TRBJ2-7, the V gene TRBV7-9; D is undetermined. Trimming left V 0 bases short and J 0 bases short, with 6 bases between. CDR3 length equals 14 residues. The germline gives CDR1 SEHNR, CDR2 FQNEAQ (reference sequence). CDR3 coding DNA: TGTGCCAGCAGCTTAGCTTCATTCTCCTACGAGCAGTACTTC. This codes for CASSLASFSYEQYF.

The chain couples TRBV5-1 to TRBJ2-7; D gene ambiguous. CDR3 length: 11 residues. Germline V gene data show CDR1 as SGHRS and CDR2 as YFSETQ. Trimming left V 0 bases short and J 5 bases short, with 3 bases between. The CDR3 sequence: CASSLGHEQYF. The DNA for the CDR3 is TGCGCCAGCAGCTTGGGCCACGAGCAGTACTTC.